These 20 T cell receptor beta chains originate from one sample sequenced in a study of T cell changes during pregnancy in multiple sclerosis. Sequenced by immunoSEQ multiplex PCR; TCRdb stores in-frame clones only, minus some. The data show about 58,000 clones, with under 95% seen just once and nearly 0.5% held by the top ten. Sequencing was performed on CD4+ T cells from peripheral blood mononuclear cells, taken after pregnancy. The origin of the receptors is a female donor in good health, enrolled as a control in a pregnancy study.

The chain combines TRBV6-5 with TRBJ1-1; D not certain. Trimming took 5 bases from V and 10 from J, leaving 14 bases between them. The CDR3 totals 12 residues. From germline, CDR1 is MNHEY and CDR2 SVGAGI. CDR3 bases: TGTGCCAGCAGTCCCCCTTCCCTCGGAGCTTTCTTT. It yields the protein CASSPPSLGAFF.

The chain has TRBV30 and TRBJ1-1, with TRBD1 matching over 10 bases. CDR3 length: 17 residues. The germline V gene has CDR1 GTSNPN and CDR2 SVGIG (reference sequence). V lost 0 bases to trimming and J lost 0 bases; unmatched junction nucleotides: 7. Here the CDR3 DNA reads TGTGCCTGGAGTGTTGCGAGGACAGGGGGTGTGAACACTGAAGCTTTCTTT. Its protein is CAWSVARTGGVNTEAFF. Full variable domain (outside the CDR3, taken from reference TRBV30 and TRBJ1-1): SQTIHQWPATLVQPVGSPLSLECTVEGTSNPNLYWYRQAAGRGLQLLFYSVGIGQISSEVPQNLSASRPQDRQFILSSKKLLLSDSGFYLCAWSVARTGGVNTEAFFGQGTRLTVV.

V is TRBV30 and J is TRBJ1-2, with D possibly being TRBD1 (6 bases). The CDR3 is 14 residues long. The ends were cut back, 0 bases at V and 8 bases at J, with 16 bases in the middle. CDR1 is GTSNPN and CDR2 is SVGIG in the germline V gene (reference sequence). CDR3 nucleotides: TGTGCCTGGAGTGTACTAGGGATGGGGGCGGGCTACACCTTC. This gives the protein CAWSVLGMGAGYTF.

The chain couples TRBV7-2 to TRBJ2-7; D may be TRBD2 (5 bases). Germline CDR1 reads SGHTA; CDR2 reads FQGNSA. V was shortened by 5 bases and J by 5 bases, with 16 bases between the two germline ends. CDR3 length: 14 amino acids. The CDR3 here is CASSRMGNSDEQYF. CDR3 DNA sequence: TGTGCCAGCAGCCGAATGGGAAATAGCGACGAGCAGTACTTC.

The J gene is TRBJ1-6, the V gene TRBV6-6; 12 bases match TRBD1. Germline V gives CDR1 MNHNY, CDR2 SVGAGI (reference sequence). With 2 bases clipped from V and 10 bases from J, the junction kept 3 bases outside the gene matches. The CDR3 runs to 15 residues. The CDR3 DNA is TGTGCCAGCAGTTACCGGGACAGGGGGCGATCACCCCTCCACTTT. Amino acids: CASSYRDRGRSPLHF.

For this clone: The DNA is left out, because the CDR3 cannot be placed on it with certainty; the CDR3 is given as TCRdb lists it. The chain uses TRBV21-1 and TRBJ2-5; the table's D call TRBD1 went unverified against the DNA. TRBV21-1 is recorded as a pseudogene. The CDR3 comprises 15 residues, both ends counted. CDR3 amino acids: CASSVGQGARETQYF.

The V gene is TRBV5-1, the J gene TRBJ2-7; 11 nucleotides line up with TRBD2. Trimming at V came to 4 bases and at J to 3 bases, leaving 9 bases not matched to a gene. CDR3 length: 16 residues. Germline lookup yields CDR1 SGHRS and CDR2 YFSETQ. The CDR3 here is CASSLGPTSGVYEQYF. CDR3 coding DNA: TGCGCCAGCAGCCTGGGCCCGACTAGCGGGGTCTACGAGCAGTACTTC.

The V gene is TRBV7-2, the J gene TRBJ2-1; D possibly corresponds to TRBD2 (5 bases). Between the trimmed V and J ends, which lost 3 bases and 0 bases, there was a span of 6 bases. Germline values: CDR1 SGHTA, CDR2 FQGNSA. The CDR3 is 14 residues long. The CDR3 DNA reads TGTGCCAGCAGCTTCCGGGGCTCCTACAATGAGCAGTTCTTC. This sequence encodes CASSFRGSYNEQFF.

This CDR3 reads CASSQDISTGELFF. CDR3 bases: TGTGCCAGCTCACAAGACATTAGCACCGGGGAGCTGTTTTTT. The chain couples TRBV18 to TRBJ2-2; no clear D gene. The germline V and J ends were trimmed by 4 bases and 4 bases, with 10 bases remaining between them. The germline V gene encodes CDR1 KGHSH and CDR2 LQKENI. The CDR3 loop spans 14 amino acids.

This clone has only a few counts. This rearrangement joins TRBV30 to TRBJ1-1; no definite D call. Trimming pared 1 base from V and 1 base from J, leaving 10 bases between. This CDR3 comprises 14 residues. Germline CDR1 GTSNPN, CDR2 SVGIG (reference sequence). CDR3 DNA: TGTGCCTGGAGTGGAGGTTTAGGGAACACTGAAGCTTTCTTT. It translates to CAWSGGLGNTEAFF.

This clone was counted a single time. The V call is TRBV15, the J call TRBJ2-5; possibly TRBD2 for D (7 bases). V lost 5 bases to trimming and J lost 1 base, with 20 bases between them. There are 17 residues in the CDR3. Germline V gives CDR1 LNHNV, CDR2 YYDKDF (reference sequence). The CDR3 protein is CATSGGRGTGFQETQYF. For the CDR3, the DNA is TGTGCCACCAGCGGGGGGAGGGGAACAGGGTTCCAAGAGACCCAGTACTTC.

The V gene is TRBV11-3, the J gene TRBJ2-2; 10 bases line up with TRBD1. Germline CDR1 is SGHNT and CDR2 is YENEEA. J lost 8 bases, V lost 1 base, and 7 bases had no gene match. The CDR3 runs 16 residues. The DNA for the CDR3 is TGTGCCAGCAGCTTAGCCCAGACAGGGGGCAGAGGGGAGCTGTTTTTT. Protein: CASSLAQTGGRGELFF.

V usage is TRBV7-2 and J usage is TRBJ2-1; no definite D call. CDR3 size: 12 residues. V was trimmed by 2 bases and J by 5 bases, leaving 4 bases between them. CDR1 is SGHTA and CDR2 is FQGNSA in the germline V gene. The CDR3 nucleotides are TGTGCCAGCAGCTTACACAACAATGAGCAGTTCTTC. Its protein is CASSLHNNEQFF.

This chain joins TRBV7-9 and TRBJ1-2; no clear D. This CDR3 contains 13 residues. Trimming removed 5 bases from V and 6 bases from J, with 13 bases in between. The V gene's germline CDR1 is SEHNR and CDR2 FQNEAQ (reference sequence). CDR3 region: CASSPREGNGYTF. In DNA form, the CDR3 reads TGTGCCAGCAGCCCCCGGGAAGGGAATGGCTACACCTTC.

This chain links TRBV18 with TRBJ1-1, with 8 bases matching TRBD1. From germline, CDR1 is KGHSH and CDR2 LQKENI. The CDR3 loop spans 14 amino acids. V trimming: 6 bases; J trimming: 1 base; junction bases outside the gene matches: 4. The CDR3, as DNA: TGTGCCAGCTCCAGGGGACAGGCGAACACTGAAGCTTTCTTT. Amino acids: CASSRGQANTEAFF.

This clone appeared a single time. The CDR3 is CASSTHRGLGAGNTIYF. The CDR3 region has the DNA TGTGCCAGTAGTACTCACAGGGGGCTAGGTGCTGGAAACACCATATATTTT. The rearrangement uses TRBV19 and TRBJ1-3; 9 bases match TRBD1. J lost 2 bases, V lost 4 bases, and 9 bases had no gene match. This CDR3 spans 17 amino acids. Germline V gives CDR1 LNHDA, CDR2 SQIVND (reference sequence).

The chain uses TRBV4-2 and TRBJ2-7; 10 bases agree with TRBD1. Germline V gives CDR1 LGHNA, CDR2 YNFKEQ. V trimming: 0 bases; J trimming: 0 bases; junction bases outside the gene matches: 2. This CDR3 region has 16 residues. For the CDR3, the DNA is TGTGCCAGCAGCCAAGACCGGACAGGGGGCTCCTACGAGCAGTACTTC. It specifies CASSQDRTGGSYEQYF.

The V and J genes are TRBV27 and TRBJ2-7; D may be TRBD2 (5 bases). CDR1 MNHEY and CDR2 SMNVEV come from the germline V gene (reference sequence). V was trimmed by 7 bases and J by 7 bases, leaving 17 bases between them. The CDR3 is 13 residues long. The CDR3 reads CASTSRSGLEQYF. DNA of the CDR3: TGTGCCAGCACTTCAAGGTCGGGGTTAGAGCAGTACTTC.

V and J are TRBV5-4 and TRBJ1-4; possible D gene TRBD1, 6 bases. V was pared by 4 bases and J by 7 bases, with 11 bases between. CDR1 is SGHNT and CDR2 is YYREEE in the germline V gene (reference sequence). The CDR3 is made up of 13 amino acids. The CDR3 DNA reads TGTGCCAGCAGCCCCGGGACATCTGAAAAACTGTTTTTT. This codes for CASSPGTSEKLFF.

The DNA of the CDR3 is TGTGCCAGCAGCTTGGATCCGACAGGGAATGAAAAACTGTTTTTT. This translates into CASSLDPTGNEKLFF. The chain recombines TRBV5-4 with TRBJ1-4; 7 bases are shared with TRBD1. Germline V CDR1 and CDR2: SGHNT, YYREEE (reference sequence). V was pared by 0 bases and J by 5 bases, with 4 bases of the junction left unmatched. The CDR3 extends over 15 amino acids.